The next 28 T cell receptor beta chains were all read from a single sample in a study of blood T cell repertoires in COVID-19. Assay: immunoSEQ multiplex PCR; the TCRdb copy retains only in-frame clones and omits some. Among some 300,000 clones, 85% to 90% were seen once, and the ten largest hold over 1%. What was sequenced was peripheral blood. Source of these receptors: a man aged 70-80 years with acute or convalescent COVID-19.

The chain combines TRBV3-1 (or the pseudogene TRBV3-2) with TRBJ1-5; D might be TRBD1 (6 bases). CDR1 LGHDT and CDR2 YNNKEL come from the germline V gene (reference sequence). V was trimmed by 3 bases and J by 2 bases, leaving 11 bases between them. The CDR3 is 15 amino acids. As DNA, the CDR3 is TGTGCCAGCAGCCACCGGGACACTGGCAATCAGCCCCAGCATTTT. The encoded protein is CASSHRDTGNQPQHF.

This chain connects TRBV28 to TRBJ1-2, with a weak D call TRBD1 (6 bases). There are 15 residues in the CDR3. V was trimmed by 6 bases and J by 2 bases, leaving 16 bases between them. Germline CDR1 is MDHEN and CDR2 is SYDVKM. The DNA for the CDR3 is TGTGCCAGCAGCTCCATGGGGGGGGCCAACTATGGCTACACCTTC. It yields the protein CASSSMGGANYGYTF.

The V and J genes are TRBV6-5 and TRBJ2-6, with 9 positions matching TRBD1. The germline CDR1 and CDR2 sequences are MNHEY and SVGAGI. CDR3 length equals 15 residues. After removal of 5 bases from V and 6 bases from J, the junction contained 5 bases not matched to a gene. The CDR3 sequence: CASSIRTGEANVLTF. DNA of the CDR3: TGTGCCAGCAGTATCCGGACAGGGGAGGCCAACGTCCTGACTTTC.

This clone showed up just once. This chain uses TRBV4-1 with TRBJ2-1, with TRBD2 matching 7 bases. Germline CDR1 MGHRA, CDR2 YSYEKL. The CDR3 contains 15 residues. V lost 4 bases, J lost 9 bases, and 12 bases stayed unmatched. The CDR3 sequence: CASSLGGERLAEQFF. The DNA of the CDR3 is TGCGCCAGCAGCCTTGGGGGGGAACGGCTTGCTGAGCAGTTCTTC.

This clone was observed once. The rearrangement uses TRBV5-1 and TRBJ2-1; 9 nucleotides agree with TRBD2. The V gene end was trimmed by 2 bases and the J gene end by 2 bases; junction bases not matched to a gene: 5. The CDR3 sequence is 16 residues long. Looked up from germline, CDR1 is SGHRS and CDR2 is YFSETQ. The chain's CDR3 is CASSFIAGAPYNEQFF. CDR3 nucleotides: TGCGCCAGCAGCTTTATAGCGGGGGCCCCCTACAATGAGCAGTTCTTC.

The V call is TRBV4-3, the J call TRBJ1-1; the D gene is possibly TRBD1 (6 bases). Germline lookup yields CDR1 LGHNA and CDR2 YSLEER. The CDR3 length is 15 residues. V was shortened by 1 base and J by 4 bases, with 13 bases between the two germline ends. CDR3 nucleotides: TGCGCCAGCAGCCAAGTCCTAGGGGGGGGCACTGAAGCTTTCTTT. Encoded protein: CASSQVLGGGTEAFF.

The CDR3, as DNA: TGTGCCAGCAGCCTACAGGGGCCCAATCAGCCCCAGCATTTT. Protein product: CASSLQGPNQPQHF. The chain has TRBV27 and TRBJ1-5; TRBD1 aligns across 7 bases. Per germline, CDR1 MNHEY and CDR2 SMNVEV (reference sequence). This CDR3 has 14 residues. V shed 6 bases and J 3 bases; nucleotides not matched to a gene: 5.

A single count supports this clone. The CDR3 loop is CASSLTGRGGRAQYF. CDR3 sequence (DNA): TGTGCCAGCAGTTTGACAGGGCGCGGAGGTCGGGCCCAGTACTTC. V and J are TRBV28 and TRBJ2-5; 7 bases align to TRBD1. Unmatched junction bases numbered 13, after V lost 3 bases and J lost 9 bases. CDR1 is MDHEN, CDR2 SYDVKM, per germline. The CDR3 extends over 15 amino acids. Full variable domain (outside the CDR3, taken from reference TRBV28 and TRBJ2-5): DVKVTQSSRYLVKRTGEKVFLECVQDMDHENMFWYRQDPGLGLRLIYFSYDVKMKEKGDIPEGYSVSREKKERFSLILESASTNQTSMYLCASSLTGRGGRAQYFGPGTRLLVL.

The CDR3 protein is CASSPDRDREQYF. The CDR3 coding sequence is TGTGCCAGCAGCCCAGACAGGGATCGCGAGCAGTACTTC. The V and J genes are TRBV7-6 and TRBJ2-7; 7 bases align to TRBD1. Germline CDR1 reads SGHVS; CDR2 reads FNYEAQ. The junction had 7 bases not matched to a gene; V was cut back by 5 bases and J by 6 bases. The CDR3 is made up of 13 amino acids.

There are a few counts of this clone. At the DNA level, this CDR3 is encoded by other sequences in the same sample as well. V is TRBV29-1 and J is TRBJ1-5; D is unclear. Trimming cost V 4 bases and J 0 bases, with 7 bases left between them. Germline V lookup: CDR1 SQVTM, CDR2 ANQGSEA. This CDR3 spans 13 amino acids. CDR3 amino acids: CSVGENSNQPQHF. Here the CDR3 DNA reads TGCAGCGTTGGGGAGAATAGCAATCAGCCCCAGCATTTT.

The table lists this clone with a few counts. This chain uses TRBV6-2 or TRBV6-3 with TRBJ2-1; TRBD2 is a possible D gene (7 bases). CDR3 length equals 16 residues. Germline V gives CDR1 MNHEY, CDR2 SVGEGT. The V gene lost 2 bases and the J gene lost 15 bases, with 26 bases spanning the gap. The CDR3 sequence is CASSYSPFGGRGFGFF. The CDR3 DNA reads as TGTGCCAGCAGTTACAGTCCCTTCGGGGGGCGCGGTTTTGGGTTCTTC.

This rearrangement joins TRBV7-2 to TRBJ1-6, with a weak D call TRBD1 (6 bases). Germline loops: CDR1 SGHTA, CDR2 FQGNSA. Trimming pared 5 bases from V and 9 bases from J, leaving 20 bases between. The CDR3 spans 16 residues. CDR3 nucleotide sequence: TGTGCCAGCAGCCTATCGGGTTTACGAGGGGGTTCACCCCTCCACTTT. Protein: CASSLSGLRGGSPLHF.

This clone came up a few times. The chain recombines TRBV28 with TRBJ2-1; D not certain. The CDR3 spans 15 residues. Germline assignment: CDR1 MDHEN and CDR2 SYDVKM. Trimming removed 2 bases from V and 8 bases from J, with 16 bases in between. The CDR3 coding sequence is TGTGCCAGCAGTTTAGCCCTTAGAAGCTTTCATGAGCAGTTCTTC. It translates to CASSLALRSFHEQFF.

V gene TRBV5-1 combines with J gene TRBJ2-1; 11 positions match TRBD2. The V gene end was trimmed by 2 bases and the J gene end by 6 bases; junction bases not matched to a gene: 4. CDR1 is SGHRS, CDR2 YFSETQ, per germline. This CDR3 has 15 residues. CDR3 coding DNA: TGCGCCAGCAGCTTACTAGCGGGAGTAAGCAATGAGCAGTTCTTC. It is translated as CASSLLAGVSNEQFF.

This rearrangement joins TRBV24-1 to TRBJ2-5, with a weak D call TRBD2 (7 bases). Germline CDR1 reads KGHDR; CDR2 reads SFDVKD. The CDR3 extends over 15 amino acids. V was cut by 3 bases and J by 2 bases, with 12 bases left in between. The CDR3 sequence is CATSDRAGAQETQYF. The DNA of the CDR3 is TGTGCCACCAGTGATAGGGCGGGGGCACAAGAGACCCAGTACTTC.

This chain uses TRBV7-2 with TRBJ1-5; D is uncertain. The CDR3 spans 14 residues. V was pared by 5 bases and J by 7 bases, with 15 bases between. The germline V gene has CDR1 SGHTA and CDR2 FQGNSA. The CDR3 loop reads CASSPASNRQPQHF. CDR3 DNA: TGTGCCAGCAGCCCTGCCAGTAACCGCCAGCCCCAGCATTTT.

A single count supports this clone. The genes are TRBV7-9 and TRBJ1-6; a possible D gene is TRBD1 (6 bases). The ends were cut back, 5 bases at V and 7 bases at J, with 18 bases in the middle. The CDR3 runs 16 residues. Germline assignment: CDR1 SEHNR and CDR2 FQNEAQ (reference sequence). In nucleotides, the CDR3 is TGTGCCAGCAGCGCCCCTCAAGGACAGTCGAATTCACCCCTCCACTTT. Its protein product is CASSAPQGQSNSPLHF.

This clone was seen only a few times. Here the CDR3 reads CAISDQGTTQPQHF. The CDR3 DNA reads TGTGCCATCAGTGATCAGGGTACCACTCAGCCCCAGCATTTT. The V and J genes are TRBV10-3 and TRBJ1-5, with a tentative D call TRBD1 (5 bases). Trimming removed 3 bases at V and 6 bases at J, with 12 bases between. Germline V CDR1 and CDR2: ENHRY, SYGVKD. This CDR3 contains 14 residues.

This clone showed up just once. This chain joins TRBV30 and TRBJ2-1; 12 bases line up with TRBD2. The germline V gene encodes CDR1 GTSNPN and CDR2 SVGIG (reference sequence). V gave up 3 bases and J gave up 4 bases; unmatched junction bases: 10. The CDR3 length is 17 residues. Here the CDR3 DNA reads TGTGCCTGGAGCAAAGGGGCGACTAGCGGGGGATACAATGAGCAGTTCTTC. As protein: CAWSKGATSGGYNEQFF.

The chain uses TRBV19 and TRBJ2-1; D possibly corresponds to TRBD1 (6 bases). CDR3 length: 15 amino acids. V lost 2 bases and J 6 bases, leaving 14 bases between the germline ends. Germline V gene lookup returns CDR1 LNHDA and CDR2 SQIVND (reference sequence). CDR3 coding DNA: TGTGCCAGTAGTATACCTAACAGGGATCCCAATGAGCAGTTCTTC. This gives the protein CASSIPNRDPNEQFF.

This clone appeared a single time. V usage is TRBV6-5 and J usage is TRBJ1-6; the match to TRBD1 covers 10 bases. Unmatched junction bases numbered 10, after V lost 8 bases and J lost 12 bases. Looked up from germline, CDR1 is MNHEY and CDR2 is SVGAGI. The CDR3 is made up of 14 amino acids. The CDR3 here is CASGQTGGHGPLHF. DNA of the CDR3: TGTGCCAGCGGCCAGACAGGGGGCCACGGACCCCTCCACTTT.

The CDR3 protein is CASSIRRGQIFGNQPQHF. The CDR3 nucleotides read TGTGCCAGTAGTATCCGAAGGGGGCAGATATTTGGCAATCAGCCCCAGCATTTT. The chain links TRBV19 to TRBJ1-5; 7 bases are shared with TRBD1. The CDR3 runs to 18 residues. With V trimmed by 3 bases and J by 2 bases, 13 bases remained unmatched. Germline lookup yields CDR1 LNHDA and CDR2 SQIVND (reference sequence).

On this clone itself: The same CDR3 arises from other DNA sequences in this sample as well. The chain carries TRBV9 and TRBJ1-3, with unresolved D. The CDR3 covers 15 residues. Looked up from germline, CDR1 is SGDLS and CDR2 is YYNGEE. V shed 4 bases and J shed 0 bases, with 11 bases lying between them. The CDR3 is CASSPRRDSGNTIYF. CDR3 nucleotide sequence: TGTGCCAGCAGCCCTCGACGGGACTCTGGAAACACCATATATTTT. Using reference TRBV9 and TRBJ1-3 for the parts outside the CDR3, the full variable domain is DSGVTQTPKHLITATGQRVTLRCSPRSGDLSVYWYQQSLDQGLQFLIQYYNGEERAKGNILERFSAQQFPDLHSELNLSSLELGDSALYFCASSPRRDSGNTIYFGEGSWLTVV.

The chain has TRBV4-2 and TRBJ2-7; 10 bases agree with TRBD2. The CDR3 is made up of 15 amino acids. The germline V gene encodes CDR1 LGHNA and CDR2 YNFKEQ. The junction had 2 bases not matched to a gene; V was cut back by 2 bases and J by 1 base. The chain's CDR3 is CASSQWTSGSYEQYF. The CDR3 nucleotides read TGTGCCAGCAGCCAATGGACTAGCGGATCCTACGAGCAGTACTTC.

The chain carries TRBV9 and TRBJ1-6; no reliable D call. Germline CDR1 and CDR2: SGDLS and YYNGEE. Trimming took off 0 bases at V and 9 bases at J, with 13 bases between the two ends. The CDR3 spans 15 residues. The DNA for the CDR3 is TGTGCCAGCAGCGTAGAACTCGGAGGTATTTCACCCCTCCACTTT. Its protein product is CASSVELGGISPLHF.

The V gene is TRBV5-1, the J gene TRBJ2-1; D is undetermined. The CDR3 extends over 15 amino acids. The ends were cut back, 0 bases at V and 6 bases at J, with 13 bases in the middle. Germline V gene sequence: CDR1 SGHRS, CDR2 YFSETQ. CDR3 in DNA: TGCGCCAGCAGCTTGGTAGAGGTCACCGCCAATGAGCAGTTCTTC. Protein sequence: CASSLVEVTANEQFF.

The chain recombines TRBV6-5 with TRBJ1-3, with 11 bases matching TRBD1. The CDR3 has 16 amino acids. After removal of 1 base from V and 5 bases from J, the junction contained 4 bases not matched to a gene. Germline V CDR1 and CDR2: MNHEY, SVGAGI. Here the CDR3 DNA reads TGTGCCAGCAGTTACTGGGGACAGGGGGTTCGAAACACCATATATTTT. Protein: CASSYWGQGVRNTIYF.

V gene TRBV28 combines with J gene TRBJ1-1; no clear D. The CDR3 contains 12 residues. V dropped 6 bases and J dropped 0 bases, with 5 bases sitting between them. From germline, CDR1 is MDHEN and CDR2 SYDVKM. CDR3 protein: CASRTLNTEAFF. For the CDR3, the DNA is TGTGCCAGCAGAACACTGAACACTGAAGCTTTCTTT.